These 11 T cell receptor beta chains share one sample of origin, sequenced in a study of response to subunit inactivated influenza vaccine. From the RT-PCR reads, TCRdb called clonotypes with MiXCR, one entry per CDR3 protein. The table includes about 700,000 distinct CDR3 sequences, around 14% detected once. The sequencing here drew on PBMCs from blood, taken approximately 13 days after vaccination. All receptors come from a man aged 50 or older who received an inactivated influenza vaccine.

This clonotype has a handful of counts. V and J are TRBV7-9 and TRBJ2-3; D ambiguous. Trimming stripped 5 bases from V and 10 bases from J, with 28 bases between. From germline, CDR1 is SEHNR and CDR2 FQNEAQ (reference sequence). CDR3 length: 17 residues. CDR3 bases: TGTGCCAGCAGCCCCAACCCAGACCATTATTATCGGGCGGCGCAGTATTTT. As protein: CASSPNPDHYYRAAQYF.

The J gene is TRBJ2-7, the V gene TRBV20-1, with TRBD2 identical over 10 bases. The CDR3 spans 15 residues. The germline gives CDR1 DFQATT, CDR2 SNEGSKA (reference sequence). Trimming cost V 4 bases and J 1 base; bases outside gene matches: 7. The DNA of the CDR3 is TGCAGTGCTATGGGGCTAGCGGGGGCATCCTACGAGCAGTACTTC. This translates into CSAMGLAGASYEQYF.

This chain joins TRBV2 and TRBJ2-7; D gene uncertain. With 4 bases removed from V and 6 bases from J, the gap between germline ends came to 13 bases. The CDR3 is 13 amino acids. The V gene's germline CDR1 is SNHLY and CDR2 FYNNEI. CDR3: CASSVSKGVEQYF. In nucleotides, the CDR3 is TGTGCCAGCAGTGTTTCGAAGGGCGTCGAGCAGTACTTC.

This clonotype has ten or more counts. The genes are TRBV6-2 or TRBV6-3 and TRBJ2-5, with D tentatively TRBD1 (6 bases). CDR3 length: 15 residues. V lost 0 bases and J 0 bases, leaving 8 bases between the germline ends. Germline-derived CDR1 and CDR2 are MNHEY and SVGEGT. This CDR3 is CASSYSGAYQETQYF. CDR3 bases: TGTGCCAGCAGTTACTCGGGGGCGTACCAAGAGACCCAGTACTTC.

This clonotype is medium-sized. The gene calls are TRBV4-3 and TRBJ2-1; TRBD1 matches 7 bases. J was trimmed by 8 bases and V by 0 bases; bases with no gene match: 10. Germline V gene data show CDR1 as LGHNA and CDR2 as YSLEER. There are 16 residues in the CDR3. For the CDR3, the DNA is TGCGCCAGCAGCCAAGAAGGGGATAGGACAGGTGATGAGCAGTTCTTC. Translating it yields CASSQEGDRTGDEQFF.

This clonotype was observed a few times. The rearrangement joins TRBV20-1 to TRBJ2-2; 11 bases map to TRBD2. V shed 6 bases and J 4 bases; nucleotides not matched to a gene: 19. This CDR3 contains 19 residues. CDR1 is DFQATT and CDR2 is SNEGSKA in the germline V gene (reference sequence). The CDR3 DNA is TGCAGTGCCCCCCTCGGCCTAATTAGCGGGGGGGATGGCACCGGGGAGCTGTTTTTT. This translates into CSAPLGLISGGDGTGELFF.

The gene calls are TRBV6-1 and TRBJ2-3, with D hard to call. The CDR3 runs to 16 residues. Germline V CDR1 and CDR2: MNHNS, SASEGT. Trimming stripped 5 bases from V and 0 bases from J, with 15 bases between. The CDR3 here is CASSPLTGASTDTQYF. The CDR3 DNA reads TGTGCCAGCAGTCCGCTCACGGGTGCTAGCACAGATACGCAGTATTTT.

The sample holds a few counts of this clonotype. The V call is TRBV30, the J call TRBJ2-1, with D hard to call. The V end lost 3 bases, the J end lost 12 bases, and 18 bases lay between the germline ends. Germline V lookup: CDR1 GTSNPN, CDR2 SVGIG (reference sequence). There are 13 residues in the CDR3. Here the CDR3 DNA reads TGTGCCTGGAGAATGACGACCTTTGGGCCGCAGTTCTTC. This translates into CAWRMTTFGPQFF.

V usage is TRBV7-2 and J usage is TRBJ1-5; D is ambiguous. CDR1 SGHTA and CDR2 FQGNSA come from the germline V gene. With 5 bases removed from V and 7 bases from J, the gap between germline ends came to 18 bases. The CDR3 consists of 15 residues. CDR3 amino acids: CASSIEGKGWQPQHF. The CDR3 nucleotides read TGTGCCAGCAGCATAGAGGGAAAGGGATGGCAGCCCCAGCATTTT. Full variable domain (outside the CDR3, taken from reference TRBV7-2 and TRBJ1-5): GAGVSQSPSNKVTEKGKDVELRCDPISGHTALYWYRQSLGQGLEFLIYFQGNSAPDKSGLPSDRFSAERTGGSVSTLTIQRTQQEDSAVYLCASSIEGKGWQPQHFGDGTRLSIL.

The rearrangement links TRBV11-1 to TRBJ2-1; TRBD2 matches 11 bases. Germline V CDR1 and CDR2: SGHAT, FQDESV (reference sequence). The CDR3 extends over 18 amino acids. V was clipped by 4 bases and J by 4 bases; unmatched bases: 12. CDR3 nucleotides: TGTGCCAGCAGCTCACTTCCCCCTAGCGGGGGGCAATACAATGAGCAGTTCTTC. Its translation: CASSSLPPSGGQYNEQFF.

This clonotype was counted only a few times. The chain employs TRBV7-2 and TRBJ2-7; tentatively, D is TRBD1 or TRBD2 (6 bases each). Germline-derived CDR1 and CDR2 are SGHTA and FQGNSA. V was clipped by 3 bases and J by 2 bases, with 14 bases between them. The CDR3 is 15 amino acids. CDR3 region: CASSFARGQTYEQYF. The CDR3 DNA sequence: TGTGCCAGCAGCTTCGCGCGGGGACAAACCTACGAGCAGTACTTC.